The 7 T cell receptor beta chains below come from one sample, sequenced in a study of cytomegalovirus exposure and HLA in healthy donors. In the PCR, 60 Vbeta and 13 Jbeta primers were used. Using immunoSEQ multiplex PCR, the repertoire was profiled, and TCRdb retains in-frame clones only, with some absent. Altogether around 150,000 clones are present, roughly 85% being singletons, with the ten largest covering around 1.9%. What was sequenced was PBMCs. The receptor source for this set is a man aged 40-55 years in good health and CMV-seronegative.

The CDR3 region is CASSFSGRGREQYF. The CDR3 DNA is TGTGCCAGCAGCTTTAGCGGCAGGGGGCGCGAGCAGTACTTC. The V and J genes are TRBV5-5 and TRBJ2-7; 8 bases are a match to TRBD1. The germline V gene encodes CDR1 SGHKS and CDR2 YYEKEE (reference sequence). The CDR3 loop spans 14 amino acids. Losses at the gene ends were 2 bases for V and 6 bases for J; bases not matched to a gene: 7. The full variable domain, completed using reference TRBV5-5 and TRBJ2-7, is DAGVTQSPTHLIKTRGQQVTLRCSPISGHKSVSWYQQVLGQGPQFIFQYYEKEERGRGNFPDRFSARQFPNYSSELNVNALLLGDSALYLCASSFSGRGREQYFGPGTRLTVT.

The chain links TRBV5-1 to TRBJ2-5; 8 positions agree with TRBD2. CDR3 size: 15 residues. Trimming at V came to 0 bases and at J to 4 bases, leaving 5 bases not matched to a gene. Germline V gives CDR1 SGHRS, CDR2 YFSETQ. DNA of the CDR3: TGCGCCAGCAGCTTGGGGGCGGGAGGCGGAGAGACCCAGTACTTC. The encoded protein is CASSLGAGGGETQYF. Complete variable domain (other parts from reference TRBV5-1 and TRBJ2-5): KAGVTQTPRYLIKTRGQQVTLSCSPISGHRSVSWYQQTPGQGLQFLFEYFSETQRNKGNFPGRFSGRQFSNSRSEMNVSTLELGDSALYLCASSLGAGGGETQYFGPGTRLLVL.

The CDR3 bases are TGTGCCAGCAGCCCCGGTAGACTAGCGGGCACAGATACGCAGTATTTT. This codes for CASSPGRLAGTDTQYF. The genes are TRBV14 and TRBJ2-3; 9 bases match TRBD2. V gave up 4 bases and J gave up 1 base; unmatched junction bases: 6. CDR3 length: 16 amino acids. The germline CDR1 and CDR2 sequences are SGHDN and FVKESK.

The CDR3 spells CASKHRAPLYGYTF. As DNA, the CDR3 is TGTGCCAGCAAACACAGGGCTCCGCTTTATGGCTACACCTTC. The chain combines TRBV2 with TRBJ1-2, with D possibly being TRBD1 (6 bases). There are 14 residues in the CDR3. Germline V lookup: CDR1 SNHLY, CDR2 FYNNEI. The V gene lost 7 bases and the J gene lost 5 bases, with 17 bases spanning the gap.

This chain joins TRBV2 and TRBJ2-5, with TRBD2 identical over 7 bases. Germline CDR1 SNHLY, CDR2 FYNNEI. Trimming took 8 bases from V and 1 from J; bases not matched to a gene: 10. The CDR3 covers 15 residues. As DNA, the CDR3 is TGTGCCAGCCGACTGGGCGGGAGCCCCCAAGAGACCCAGTACTTC. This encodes CASRLGGSPQETQYF.

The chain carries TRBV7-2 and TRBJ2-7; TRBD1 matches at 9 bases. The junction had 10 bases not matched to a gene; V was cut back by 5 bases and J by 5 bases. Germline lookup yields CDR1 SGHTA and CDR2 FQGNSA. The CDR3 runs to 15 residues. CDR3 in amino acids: CASSPRTGAKDEQYF. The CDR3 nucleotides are TGTGCCAGCAGCCCGAGGACAGGGGCTAAGGACGAGCAGTACTTC.

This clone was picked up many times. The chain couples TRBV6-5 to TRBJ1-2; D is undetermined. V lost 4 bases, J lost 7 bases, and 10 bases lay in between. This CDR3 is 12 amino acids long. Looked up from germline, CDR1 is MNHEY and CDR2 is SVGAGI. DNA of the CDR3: TGTGCCAGCAGTTCGGCTGGGCCTGGCTACACCTTC. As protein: CASSSAGPGYTF.